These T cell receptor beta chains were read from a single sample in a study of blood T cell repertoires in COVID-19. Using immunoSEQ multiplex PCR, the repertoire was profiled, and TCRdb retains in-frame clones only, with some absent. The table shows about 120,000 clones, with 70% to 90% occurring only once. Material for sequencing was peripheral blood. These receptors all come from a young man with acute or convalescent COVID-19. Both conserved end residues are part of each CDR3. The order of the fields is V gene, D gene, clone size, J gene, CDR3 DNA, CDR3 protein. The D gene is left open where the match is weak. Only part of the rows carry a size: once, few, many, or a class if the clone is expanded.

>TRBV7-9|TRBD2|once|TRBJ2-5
TGTGCCAGCACCCCCTTTGGCACGGGGGGTCAAGAGACCCAGTACTTC
CASTPFGTGGQETQYF
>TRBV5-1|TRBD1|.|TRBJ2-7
TGCGCCAGCAGCCCCAAGGACAGGGCCTACGAGCAGTACTTC
CASSPKDRAYEQYF
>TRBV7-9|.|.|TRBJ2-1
TGTGCCAGCAGCTTAAAGTGGGGCGAGCAGTTCTTC
CASSLKWGEQFF
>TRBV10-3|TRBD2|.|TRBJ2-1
TGTGCCATCAGTCGGACTAGCGGGGGCCGGTACAATGAGCAGTTCTTC
CAISRTSGGRYNEQFF
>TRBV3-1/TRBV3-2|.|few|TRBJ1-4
TGTGCCAGCAGCCAAGATAGGGGTGCAACTAATGAAAAACTGTTTTTT
CASSQDRGATNEKLFF
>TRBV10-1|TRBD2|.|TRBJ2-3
TGCGCCAGCAGTGAGTCGCTAGCGGGGAGCACAGATACGCAGTATTTT
CASSESLAGSTDTQYF
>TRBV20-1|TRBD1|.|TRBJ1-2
TGCAGTGCCACAGGGGTGGGAGGCTACACCTTC
CSATGVGGYTF
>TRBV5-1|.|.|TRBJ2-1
TGCGCCAGCAGCTTGGCGGGCAGGGGGGCCTACAATGAGCAGTTCTTC
CASSLAGRGAYNEQFF
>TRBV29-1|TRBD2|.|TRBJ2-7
TGCAGCGTTGATCCTGCGGGGGTAGGCGAGCAGTACTTC
CSVDPAGVGEQYF
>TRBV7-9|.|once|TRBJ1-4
TGTGCCAGCAGCTTAGAACAGGGAAATGAAAAACTGTTTTTT
CASSLEQGNEKLFF
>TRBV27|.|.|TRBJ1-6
TGTGCCAGCAGTCTCTATCAACCCTGGGAGGGTGATTCACCCCTCCACTTT
CASSLYQPWEGDSPLHF
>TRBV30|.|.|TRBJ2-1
TGTGCCTGGAGTGTTAGCAGTTTATCCTACAATGAGCAGTTCTTC
CAWSVSSLSYNEQFF
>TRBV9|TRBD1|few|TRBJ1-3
TGTGCCAGCAGCGTAGGGGGACAGATCTCTGGAAACACCATATATTTT
CASSVGGQISGNTIYF
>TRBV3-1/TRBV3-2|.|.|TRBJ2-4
TGTGCCAGCAGCCAAATGGGGGGATACATTCAGTACTTC
CASSQMGGYIQYF
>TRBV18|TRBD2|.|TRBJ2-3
TGTGCCAGCTCACGCGGGGGAGTGGTCACAGATACGCAGTATTTT
CASSRGGVVTDTQYF
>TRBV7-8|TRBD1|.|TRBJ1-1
TGTGCCAGCAGCTTAGGAGCAGGGGGAACTGAAGCTTTCTTT
CASSLGAGGTEAFF
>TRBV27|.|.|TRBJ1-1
TGTGCCAGCAGGAAACAGGGGAACACTGAAGCTTTCTTT
CASRKQGNTEAFF
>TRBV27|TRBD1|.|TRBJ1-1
TGTGCCAGCGGACAGGCCCCGATTGGGGGCACTGAAGCTTTCTTT
CASGQAPIGGTEAFF
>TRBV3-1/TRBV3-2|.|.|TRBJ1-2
TGTGCCAGCAGCCGGCATCGCAGGGGCCAACAGAAGTCCTATGGCTACACCTTC
CASSRHRRGQQKSYGYTF
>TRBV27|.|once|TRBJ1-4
TGTGCCAGCACGGGTAGCCCCCGGGAAAAACTGTTTTTT
CASTGSPREKLFF
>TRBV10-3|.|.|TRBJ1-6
TGTGCCATCAGTGAGGGGTTGGGGGGGAATTCACCCCTCCACTTT
CAISEGLGGNSPLHF
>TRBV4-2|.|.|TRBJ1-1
TGTGCCAGCAGCCAAGTACAGGAGAACACTGAAGCTTTCTTT
CASSQVQENTEAFF
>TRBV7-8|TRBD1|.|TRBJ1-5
TGTGCCAGCAGTCGGGACAGGGGCAGTCAGCCCCAGCATTTT
CASSRDRGSQPQHF
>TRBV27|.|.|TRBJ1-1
TGTGCCAGCAGTTTACGTAACGGGGTGAACACTGAAGCTTTCTTT
CASSLRNGVNTEAFF
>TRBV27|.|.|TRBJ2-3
TGTGCCAGCAGTTCAACAGATACGCAGTATTTT
CASSSTDTQYF
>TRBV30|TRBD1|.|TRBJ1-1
TGTGCCTGGAAACAGGCAGGGGGTGCTGAAGCTTTCTTT
CAWKQAGGAEAFF
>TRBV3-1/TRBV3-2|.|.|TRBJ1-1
TGTGCCAGCAGCTACAGCCAAAACACTGAAGCTTTCTTT
CASSYSQNTEAFF
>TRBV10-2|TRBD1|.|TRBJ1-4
TGCGCCAGCAGTGAGCCCCGGACAGGGTTCTTTTCCGCAACTAATGAAAAACTGTTTTTT
CASSEPRTGFFSATNEKLFF
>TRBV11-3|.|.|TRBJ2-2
TGTGCCAGCAGCTTAGGGGGAGGTTTGTGGACCGGGGAGCTGTTTTTT
CASSLGGGLWTGELFF
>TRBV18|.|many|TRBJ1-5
TGTGCCAGCTCACCAACAGGAAATCAGCCCCAGCATTTT
CASSPTGNQPQHF
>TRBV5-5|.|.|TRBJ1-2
TGTGCCAGCAGCTTGATGACAGGCTATGGCTACACCTTC
CASSLMTGYGYTF
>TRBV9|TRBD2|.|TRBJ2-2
TGTGCCAGCGGCGGGGAGGGATTCACCGGGGAGCTGTTTTTT
CASGGEGFTGELFF
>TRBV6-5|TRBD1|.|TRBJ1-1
TGTGCCAGCACGGGACAGGGAATATCTGAAGCTTTCTTT
CASTGQGISEAFF
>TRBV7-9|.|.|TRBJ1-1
TGTGCCAGCAGCTCTCCAACAGGTGTGAACACTGAAGCTTTCTTT
CASSSPTGVNTEAFF
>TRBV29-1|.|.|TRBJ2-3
TGCAGCGTTGAGTCCTCCCTTACGCAGTATTTT
CSVESSLTQYF
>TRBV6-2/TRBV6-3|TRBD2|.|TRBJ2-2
TGTGCCAGCAGTTACCCCCTTGACCCTAGCGGGACCGGGGAGCTGTTTTTT
CASSYPLDPSGTGELFF
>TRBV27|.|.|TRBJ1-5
TGTGCCAGCAGTTCCGCAGGGGCGCACAATCAGCCCCAGCATTTT
CASSSAGAHNQPQHF
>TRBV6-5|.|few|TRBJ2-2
TGTGCCAGCTTACAACCGAACACCGGGGAGCTGTTTTTT
CASLQPNTGELFF
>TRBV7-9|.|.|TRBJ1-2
TGTGCCAGCAGCTCCTACAGGGAAGTTGGCTACACCTTC
CASSSYREVGYTF
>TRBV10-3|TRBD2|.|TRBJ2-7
TGTGCCATCGGGGGGGAGGCAGCCTACGAGCAGTACTTC
CAIGGEAAYEQYF
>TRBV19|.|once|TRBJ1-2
TGTGCCAGTACCGGGTTGAGCCTGGCTGACTATGGCTACACCTTC
CASTGLSLADYGYTF
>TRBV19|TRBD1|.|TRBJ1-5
TGTGCCAGCGCGACGGACAGGGATACTAGCAATCAGCCCCAGCATTTT
CASATDRDTSNQPQHF
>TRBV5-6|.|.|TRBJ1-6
TGTGCCAGCAGCATGCCGTTTGGCAATTCACCCCTCCACTTT
CASSMPFGNSPLHF
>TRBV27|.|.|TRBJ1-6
TGTGCCAGCAGTTTATCAGGGGTTCCCTATAATTCACCCCTCCACTTT
CASSLSGVPYNSPLHF
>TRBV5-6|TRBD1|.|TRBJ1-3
TGTGCCAGCGGAGAGGGGGGACAGGGTACAGGAAACACCATATATTTT
CASGEGGQGTGNTIYF
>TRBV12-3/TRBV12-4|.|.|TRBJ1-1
TGTGCCAGCAGTATAGACAAGAACACTGAAGCTTTCTTT
CASSIDKNTEAFF
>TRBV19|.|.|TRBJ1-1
TGTGCCAGTAGTATAAACGGTAACACTGAAGCTTTCTTT
CASSINGNTEAFF
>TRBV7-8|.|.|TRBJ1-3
TGTGCCAGCAGCCCGGGCGGGGCTGGAAACACCATATATTTT
CASSPGGAGNTIYF
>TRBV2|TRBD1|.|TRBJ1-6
TGTGCCAGCAGCCTTAGGACAGGGGCGGCGATAGCGCCCCTCCACTTT
CASSLRTGAAIAPLHF
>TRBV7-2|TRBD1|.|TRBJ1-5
TGTGCCAGCAGCCTGCAGGGACAGGCGTACAATCAGCCCCAGCATTTT
CASSLQGQAYNQPQHF
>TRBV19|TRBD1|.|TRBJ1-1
TGTGCCAGTAGGACAGGGCCGAGGGCAATGAACACTGAAGCTTTCTTT
CASRTGPRAMNTEAFF
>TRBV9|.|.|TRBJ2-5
TGTGCCAGCAGCGTAGGGCGGGGCTTCGCGGAAGAGACCCAGTACTTC
CASSVGRGFAEETQYF
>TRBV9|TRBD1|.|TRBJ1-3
TGTGCCAGCAGCGTCCGGGACAGCTCTGGAAACACCATATATTTT
CASSVRDSSGNTIYF
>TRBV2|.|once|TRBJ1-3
TGTGCCAGCAGTGAAGCGGTCAGCTCTGGAAACACCATATATTTT
CASSEAVSSGNTIYF
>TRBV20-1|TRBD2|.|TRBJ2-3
TGCAGTGCTAGTGTAGCGGGGGTATCTGGGACAGATACGCAGTATTTT
CSASVAGVSGTDTQYF